This entry lists 15 T cell receptor beta chains sequenced from one sample in a study of T cells in Graves' hyperthyroidism and ophthalmopathy. It was RNA transcripts that yielded the amplified TCR beta CDR3 regions. RT-PCR in the first round (using the HTBI primer set) targeted the TCR CDR3. TCRdb reanalysed the multiplex PCR reads using MiXCR and keeps one entry per CDR3 protein. In the table there are 480,000 or so distinct CDR3 sequences, around 15% of which are singletons. The sequenced sample was blood. These receptors were obtained from a woman aged 18-35 years with Graves' hyperthyroidism.

This clonotype was picked up many times. The chain couples TRBV5-1 to TRBJ1-1; D is possibly TRBD1 (5 bases). With 0 bases removed from V and 5 bases from J, the gap between germline ends came to 17 bases. The CDR3 consists of 16 residues. The germline V gene encodes CDR1 SGHRS and CDR2 YFSETQ. This chain's CDR3 is CASSLGGGRLSTEAFF. CDR3 coding DNA: TGCGCCAGCAGCTTGGGCGGGGGGAGGTTGTCGACTGAAGCTTTCTTT.

This clonotype was found a few times. This rearrangement joins TRBV5-6 to TRBJ2-1; 8 positions match TRBD2. The germline V gene encodes CDR1 SGHDT and CDR2 YYEEEE. The CDR3 spans 15 residues. V was pared by 3 bases and J by 7 bases, with 9 bases of the junction left unmatched. The CDR3 region is CASSSGGAYGNEQFF. The CDR3 DNA follows: TGTGCCAGCAGCTCGGGAGGGGCCTATGGGAATGAGCAGTTCTTC.

This clonotype was picked up many times. J is TRBJ2-7 and V is TRBV19; TRBD2 aligns across 12 bases. The CDR3 loop spans 15 amino acids. The germline CDR1 and CDR2 sequences are LNHDA and SQIVND (reference sequence). V lost 3 bases to trimming and J lost 4 bases; unmatched junction nucleotides: 4. The CDR3: CASSISTSGSYEQYF. Written as DNA, the CDR3 is TGTGCCAGTAGTATCTCGACTAGCGGGAGTTACGAGCAGTACTTC.

To note about this clonotype: A clone one base away is much larger, so this may be a read error. The rearrangement joins TRBV19 to TRBJ2-7, with 7 bases lining up with TRBD1. CDR1 LNHDA and CDR2 SQIVND come from the germline V gene (reference sequence). V shed 5 bases, J shed 2 bases, and the junction held 9 bases outside the gene matches. This CDR3 has 15 residues. The CDR3 coding sequence is TGTGCCAGTAGTGGGCGAGGGACAGAAGCCTACGAGCAGTACTTC. It codes for CASSGRGTEAYEQYF.

This clonotype was observed many times. The rearrangement uses TRBV11-2 and TRBJ1-2, with 9 bases lining up with TRBD1. The CDR3 runs to 18 residues. V lost 3 bases to trimming and J lost 3 bases; unmatched junction nucleotides: 14. Germline CDR1 is SGHAT and CDR2 is FQNNGV. CDR3 sequence: CASSFKVFVRDRDYGYTF. The CDR3 region has the DNA TGTGCCAGCAGCTTTAAGGTCTTTGTTCGGGACAGGGACTATGGCTACACCTTC.

This clonotype has more than one count but fewer than ten. The chain links TRBV7-9 to TRBJ2-2, with D possibly TRBD1 on 5 matching bases. The CDR3 runs 14 residues. Per germline, CDR1 SEHNR and CDR2 FQNEAQ (reference sequence). The V and J ends lost 3 bases and 7 bases respectively, with 12 bases between them. The CDR3 loop reads CASSFGRDHGELFF. CDR3 in DNA: TGTGCCAGCAGCTTTGGCAGGGATCACGGGGAGCTGTTTTTT.

This clonotype was picked up many times. The rearrangement uses TRBV2 and TRBJ2-2, with 7 nucleotides matching TRBD2. The CDR3 has 15 amino acids. V shed 6 bases, J shed 0 bases, and the junction held 4 bases outside the gene matches. CDR1 is SNHLY and CDR2 is FYNNEI in the germline V gene. The DNA of the CDR3 is TGTGCCAGCAGAAGAGCGGGGTCGAACACCGGGGAGCTGTTTTTT. As protein: CASRRAGSNTGELFF.

This clonotype showed up just a few times. The chain couples TRBV5-1 to TRBJ1-1; 8 bases match TRBD1. V trimming: 0 bases; J trimming: 5 bases; junction bases outside the gene matches: 6. This CDR3 has 15 amino acids. Germline CDR1 SGHRS, CDR2 YFSETQ. The CDR3 coding sequence is TGCGCCAGCAGCTTGGATCAGGGGGCGCGGACTGAAGCTTTCTTT. Protein sequence: CASSLDQGARTEAFF.

There are a few counts of this clonotype. V usage is TRBV5-4 and J usage is TRBJ2-1; 14 nucleotides match TRBD2. This CDR3 region has 17 residues. CDR1 and CDR2 (germline): SGHNT, YYREEE (reference sequence). The J segment lost 3 bases and the V segment lost 3 bases, leaving 5 bases of the junction unmatched. The CDR3 sequence: CASSSGLAGEGYNEQFF. The CDR3 nucleotides read TGTGCCAGCAGCTCGGGACTAGCGGGAGAGGGCTACAATGAGCAGTTCTTC.

This clonotype was picked up a small number of times. A much larger clone is a single base away; this may be a read error. V and J are TRBV7-3 and TRBJ2-5, with 7 nucleotides matching TRBD2. Germline CDR1 reads SGHTA; CDR2 reads FQGTGA. The CDR3 sequence is 15 residues long. CDR3 protein: CAGSLRAGAQETQYF. CDR3 DNA sequence: TGTGCCGGCAGCCTAAGGGCGGGAGCCCAAGAGACCCAGTACTTC.

Many counts were recorded for this clonotype. The V gene is TRBV11-3, the J gene TRBJ1-1, with TRBD1 identical over 9 bases. V shed 0 bases and J 4 bases; nucleotides not matched to a gene: 3. This CDR3 contains 15 residues. The V gene's germline CDR1 is SGHNT and CDR2 YENEEA. The CDR3: CASSLENRGLTEAFF. The CDR3 DNA reads TGTGCCAGCAGCTTAGAAAACAGGGGGCTCACTGAAGCTTTCTTT.

This clonotype was found many times. The V call is TRBV18, the J call TRBJ2-5; D remains ambiguous. V lost 3 bases, J lost 2 bases, and 4 bases lay in between. Germline-derived CDR1 and CDR2 are KGHSH and LQKENI. CDR3 length: 12 residues. CDR3 protein: CASSPLQETQYF. Here the CDR3 DNA reads TGTGCCAGCTCACCGCTTCAAGAGACCCAGTACTTC.

This clonotype was observed a handful of times. The CDR3 DNA follows: TGTGCCAGCAGTGCTCTAGCGGAGAGCACAGATACGCAGTATTTT. This gives the protein CASSALAESTDTQYF. The genes are TRBV28 and TRBJ2-3, with 7 nucleotides matching TRBD2. The trim removed 5 bases at V and 0 bases at J, leaving 5 bases unmatched. The CDR3 length is 15 residues. CDR1 and CDR2 (germline): MDHEN, SYDVKM.

In this sample, this clonotype turned up many times. The rearrangement links TRBV11-2 to TRBJ2-3, with D perhaps TRBD2 (5 bases). Germline CDR1 SGHAT, CDR2 FQNNGV. V was clipped by 5 bases and J by 6 bases, with 18 bases between them. This CDR3 region has 15 residues. The CDR3 region is CASSLTTSIYDTQYF. In DNA form, the CDR3 reads TGTGCCAGCAGCCTCACTACTAGTATCTATGATACGCAGTATTTT.

This clonotype was detected ten times or more. The V call is TRBV12-3 or TRBV12-4, the J call TRBJ1-5, with D possibly matching TRBD1 (5 bases). The CDR3 is 16 amino acids. V dropped 3 bases and J dropped 2 bases, with 14 bases sitting between them. The CDR3 DNA reads as TGTGCCAGCAGTTTTTCCAGGGTGTGGGGCAATCAGCCCCAGCATTTT. Protein product: CASSFSRVWGNQPQHF.